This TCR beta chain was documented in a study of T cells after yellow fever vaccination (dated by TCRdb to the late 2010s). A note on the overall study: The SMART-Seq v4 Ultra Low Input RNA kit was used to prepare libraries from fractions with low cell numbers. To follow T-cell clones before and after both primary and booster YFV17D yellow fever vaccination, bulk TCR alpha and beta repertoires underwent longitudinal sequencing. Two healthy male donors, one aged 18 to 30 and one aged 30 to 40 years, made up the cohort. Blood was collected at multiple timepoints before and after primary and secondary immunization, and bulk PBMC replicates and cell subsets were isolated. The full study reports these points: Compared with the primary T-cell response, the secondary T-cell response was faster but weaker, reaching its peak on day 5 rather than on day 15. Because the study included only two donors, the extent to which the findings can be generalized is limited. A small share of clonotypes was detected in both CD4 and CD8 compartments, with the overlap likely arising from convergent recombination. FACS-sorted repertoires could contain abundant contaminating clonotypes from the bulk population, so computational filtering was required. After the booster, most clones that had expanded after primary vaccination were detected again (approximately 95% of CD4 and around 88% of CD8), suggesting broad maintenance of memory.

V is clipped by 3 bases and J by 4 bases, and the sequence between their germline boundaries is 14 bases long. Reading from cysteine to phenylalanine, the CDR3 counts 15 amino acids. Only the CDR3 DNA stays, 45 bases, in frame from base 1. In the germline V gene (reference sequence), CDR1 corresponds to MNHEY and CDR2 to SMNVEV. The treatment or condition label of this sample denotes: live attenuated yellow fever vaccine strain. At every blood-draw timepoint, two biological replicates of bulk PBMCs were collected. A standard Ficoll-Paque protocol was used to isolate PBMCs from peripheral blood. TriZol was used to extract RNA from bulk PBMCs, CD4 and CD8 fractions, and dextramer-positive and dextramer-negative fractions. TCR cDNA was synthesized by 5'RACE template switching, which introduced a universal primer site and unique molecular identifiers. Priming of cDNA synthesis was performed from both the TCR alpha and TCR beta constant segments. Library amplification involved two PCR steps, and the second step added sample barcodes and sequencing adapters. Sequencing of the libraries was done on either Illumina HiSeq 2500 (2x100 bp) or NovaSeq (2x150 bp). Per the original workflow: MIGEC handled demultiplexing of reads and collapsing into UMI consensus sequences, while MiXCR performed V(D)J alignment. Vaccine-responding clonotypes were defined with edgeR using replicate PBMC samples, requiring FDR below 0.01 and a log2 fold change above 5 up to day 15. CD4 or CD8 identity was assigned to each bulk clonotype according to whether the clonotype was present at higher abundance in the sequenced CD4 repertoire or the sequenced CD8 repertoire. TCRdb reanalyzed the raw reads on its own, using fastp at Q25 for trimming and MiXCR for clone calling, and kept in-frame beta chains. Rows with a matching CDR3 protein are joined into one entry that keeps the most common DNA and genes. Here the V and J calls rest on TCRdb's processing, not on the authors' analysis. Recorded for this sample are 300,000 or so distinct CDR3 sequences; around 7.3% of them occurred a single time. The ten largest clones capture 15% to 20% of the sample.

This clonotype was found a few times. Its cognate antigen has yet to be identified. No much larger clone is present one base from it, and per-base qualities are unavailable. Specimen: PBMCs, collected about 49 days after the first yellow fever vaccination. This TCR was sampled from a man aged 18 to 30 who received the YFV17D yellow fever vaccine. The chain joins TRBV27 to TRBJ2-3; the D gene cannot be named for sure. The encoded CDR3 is CASSLDGRGADTQYF. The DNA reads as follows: TGTGCCAGCAGTTTGGACGGAAGAGGAGCAGATACGCAGTATTTT.